This T cell receptor beta chain was obtained from a study of control samples from healthy donors and cancer patients. The table lists this clone with a count of one. Using immunoSEQ multiplex PCR, the repertoire was profiled, and TCRdb retains in-frame clones only, with some absent. This repertoire shows 110,000 to 150,000 clones, roughly nine tenths found once; its top ten account for about 7.6%. The germline CDR1 and CDR2 sequences are MDHEN and SYDVKM. The trim removed 6 bases at V and 4 bases at J, leaving 14 bases unmatched. The CDR3 extends over 16 amino acids. This sequence originates from a man aged 18 to 30 in good health. Input material: blood. The chain couples TRBV28 to TRBJ1-1, with 7 nucleotides matching TRBD1. The CDR3 nucleotides are TGTGCCAGCAGAGGGAGACAGGGAGGGGATGGCACTGAAGCTTTCTTT. Its protein is CASRGRQGGDGTEAFF.